One and the same sample provided the 16 T cell receptor beta chains below, sequenced in a study of CD8+CD57+ T cells in acquired aplastic anemia. Genomic DNA, serving as template, underwent TCR beta VDJ and CDR3 profiling. Via MiXCR, TCRdb re-called the reads, giving one row per CDR3 protein. The sample holds around 180,000 distinct CDR3 sequences, almost 50% seen once. Individuals selected for sequencing had exhibited CD8+CD57+ cell expansion on flow cytometry. Sequenced material: sorted CD4+, CD8+, or CD8+CD57+ T cells (not recorded which) from PBMCs. Receptors were obtained from a human donor with aplastic anemia.

The J gene is TRBJ2-5, the V gene TRBV19; the D gene is possibly TRBD2 (6 bases). Germline CDR1 reads LNHDA; CDR2 reads SQIVND (reference sequence). Deletions cut 5 bases from V and 0 bases from J, with 16 bases between. CDR3 size: 16 residues. CDR3 amino acids: CASSGAAGRNQETQYF. CDR3 coding DNA: TGTGCCAGTAGTGGGGCGGCGGGGAGGAACCAAGAGACCCAGTACTTC.

The chain has TRBV19 and TRBJ1-1; possibly TRBD1 for D (5 bases). Germline V gives CDR1 LNHDA, CDR2 SQIVND (reference sequence). V dropped 4 bases and J dropped 0 bases, with 18 bases sitting between them. The CDR3 is 17 residues long. The chain's CDR3 is CASSTHRRQTVNTEAFF. In DNA form, the CDR3 reads TGTGCCAGTAGTACTCATCGACGACAGACCGTGAACACTGAAGCTTTCTTT.

This clonotype occurred once. The chain couples TRBV4-2 to TRBJ2-5, with D perhaps matching TRBD2 (5 bases). Germline V gene lookup returns CDR1 LGHNA and CDR2 YNFKEQ. Trimming shortened V by 1 base and J by 11 bases, and 14 bases separated the two germline ends. The CDR3 is 13 residues long. This CDR3 is CASSQAASEEQYF. CDR3 bases: TGTGCCAGCAGCCAAGCTGCGTCGGAGGAGCAGTACTTC.

The chain links TRBV20-1 to TRBJ2-2, with D uncertain. Deletions cut 6 bases from V and 6 bases from J, with 11 bases between. CDR3 length: 12 residues. Looked up from germline, CDR1 is DFQATT and CDR2 is SNEGSKA (reference sequence). The CDR3 coding sequence is TGCAGTGCCCGAGTCCTGGCCGGGGAGCTGTTTTTT. This sequence encodes CSARVLAGELFF.

The V and J genes are TRBV19 and TRBJ1-2; D uncertain. CDR1 and CDR2 (germline): LNHDA, SQIVND (reference sequence). V gave up 3 bases and J gave up 8 bases, with 13 bases separating them. The CDR3 totals 13 residues. The CDR3 loop reads CASSISRVSGYTF. The CDR3 DNA reads as TGTGCCAGTAGTATCTCTCGGGTGTCGGGCTACACCTTC. The full variable domain, with the rest looked up from reference TRBV19 and TRBJ1-2, is DGGITQSPKYLFRKEGQNVTLSCEQNLNHDAMYWYRQDPGQGLRLIYYSQIVNDFQKGDIAEGYSVSREKKESFPLTVTSAQKNPTAFYLCASSISRVSGYTFGSGTRLTVV.

This clonotype was picked up many times. The J gene is TRBJ2-2, the V gene TRBV4-2; D ambiguous. Germline lookup yields CDR1 LGHNA and CDR2 YNFKEQ. V was clipped by 0 bases and J by 5 bases, with 13 bases between them. The CDR3 is 16 residues long. CDR3 protein: CASSQDTTAKTGELFF. CDR3 nucleotide sequence: TGTGCCAGCAGCCAAGATACCACGGCCAAAACCGGGGAGCTGTTTTTT.

The rearrangement uses TRBV2 and TRBJ2-3, with D unclear. The CDR3 consists of 15 residues. Germline V gene sequence: CDR1 SNHLY, CDR2 FYNNEI. Trimming removed 5 bases at V and 0 bases at J, with 12 bases between. CDR3 amino acids: CASSYDKASTDTQYF. In nucleotides, the CDR3 is TGTGCCAGCAGTTACGACAAGGCAAGCACAGATACGCAGTATTTT. The whole variable domain, remainder taken from reference TRBV2 and TRBJ2-3, is EPEVTQTPSHQVTQMGQEVILRCVPISNHLYFYWYRQILGQKVEFLVSFYNNEISEKSEIFDDQFSVERPDGSNFTLKIRSTKLEDSAMYFCASSYDKASTDTQYFGPGTRLTVL.

This clonotype was recorded many times. The genes are TRBV20-1 and TRBJ1-5, with a tentative D call TRBD1 (5 bases). The germline CDR1 and CDR2 sequences are DFQATT and SNEGSKA (reference sequence). Trimming cost V 2 bases and J 4 bases, with 9 bases left between them. The CDR3 is made up of 13 amino acids. CDR3 in amino acids: CSARIGGNQPQHF. The CDR3 nucleotides are TGCAGTGCTAGAATTGGGGGAAATCAGCCCCAGCATTTT.

The chain combines TRBV20-1 with TRBJ1-6; D ambiguous. Germline CDR1 and CDR2: DFQATT and SNEGSKA (reference sequence). Trimming shortened V by 4 bases and J by 10 bases, and 23 bases separated the two germline ends. This CDR3 comprises 16 residues. This CDR3 reads CSATDDVQGRRSPLHF. The CDR3 DNA is TGCAGTGCTACAGATGATGTCCAAGGGCGAAGGTCACCCCTCCACTTT.

The chain couples TRBV6-1 to TRBJ1-1; no reliable D call. V was cut by 6 bases and J by 3 bases, with 17 bases left in between. CDR1 MNHNS and CDR2 SASEGT come from the germline V gene. The CDR3 has 15 residues. Here the CDR3 reads CASSSAADPYTEAFF. In DNA, the CDR3 is TGTGCCAGCAGCTCGGCCGCAGACCCCTACACTGAAGCTTTCTTT.

The CDR3 coding sequence is TGTGCCACCTCGGAGGGGGCAGGGAGGGAGAGGGAGACCCAGTACTTC. Its protein is CATSEGAGRERETQYF. V and J are TRBV24-1 and TRBJ2-5; D is tentatively TRBD1 or TRBD2 (7 bases each). Between the trimmed V and J ends, which lost 9 bases and 5 bases, there was a span of 24 bases. The length of the CDR3 is 16 residues. Germline V lookup: CDR1 KGHDR, CDR2 SFDVKD.

The CDR3 loop reads CASSWVGSYNEQFF. The CDR3 DNA reads as TGTGCCAGTAGTTGGGTAGGGTCCTACAATGAGCAGTTCTTC. The rearrangement links TRBV19 to TRBJ2-1; D is unresolved. Trimming removed 5 bases at V and 1 base at J, with 9 bases between. The CDR3 extends over 14 amino acids. Germline CDR1 reads LNHDA; CDR2 reads SQIVND (reference sequence).

With respect to this clonotype: Compared with germline, one end of the junction differs, possibly owing to a read error. The V gene is TRBV2, the J gene TRBJ1-1; 9 positions agree with TRBD1. The CDR3 loop spans 12 amino acids. Germline CDR1 reads SNHLY; CDR2 reads FYNNEI. CDR3 amino acids: CASYTGGTKAFF. CDR3 sequence (DNA): TGTGCCAGCTACACAGGGGGCACTAAAGCTTTCTTT. Complete variable domain (other parts from reference TRBV2 and TRBJ1-1): EPEVTQTPSHQVTQMGQEVILRCVPISNHLYFYWYRQILGQKVEFLVSFYNNEISEKSEIFDDQFSVERPDGSNFTLKIRSTKLEDSAMYFCASYTGGTKAFFGQGTRLTVV.

The CDR3 DNA reads TGTGCCAGTAGTATTCAAGGACAGTCATATGGCTACACCTTC. Residues: CASSIQGQSYGYTF. The V and J genes are TRBV19 and TRBJ1-2; tentatively, D is TRBD1 (6 bases). The V end was cut by 3 bases, the J end by 5 bases, with 13 bases between. The CDR3 length is 14 residues. Germline lookup yields CDR1 LNHDA and CDR2 SQIVND (reference sequence). Complete variable domain (other parts from reference TRBV19 and TRBJ1-2): DGGITQSPKYLFRKEGQNVTLSCEQNLNHDAMYWYRQDPGQGLRLIYYSQIVNDFQKGDIAEGYSVSREKKESFPLTVTSAQKNPTAFYLCASSIQGQSYGYTFGSGTRLTVV.

This chain connects TRBV6-5 to TRBJ2-6; D gene unclear. Germline V gives CDR1 MNHEY, CDR2 SVGAGI. V was clipped by 2 bases and J by 0 bases, with 5 bases between them. This CDR3 contains 15 residues. The CDR3 loop reads CASSYMVSGANVLTF. The CDR3 DNA reads as TGTGCCAGCAGTTACATGGTCTCTGGGGCCAACGTCCTGACTTTC.

The V call is TRBV25-1, the J call TRBJ1-2, with a weak D call TRBD1 (5 bases). The V end was cut by 7 bases, the J end by 3 bases, with 9 bases between. The CDR3 covers 12 residues. Germline V CDR1 and CDR2: MGHDK, SYGVNS. DNA for the CDR3: TGTGCCAGCACCGGGGGTCACTATGGCTACACCTTC. This translates into CASTGGHYGYTF.